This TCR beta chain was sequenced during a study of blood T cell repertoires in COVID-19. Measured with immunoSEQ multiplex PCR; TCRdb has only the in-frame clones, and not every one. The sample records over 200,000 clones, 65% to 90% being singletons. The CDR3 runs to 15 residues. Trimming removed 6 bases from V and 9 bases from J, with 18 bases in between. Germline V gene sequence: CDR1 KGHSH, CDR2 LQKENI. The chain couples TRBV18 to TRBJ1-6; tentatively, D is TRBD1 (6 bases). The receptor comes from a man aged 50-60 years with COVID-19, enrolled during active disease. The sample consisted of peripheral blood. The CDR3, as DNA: TGTGCCAGCTCGGACGAGGGGGTTGGTATTTCACCCCTCCACTTT. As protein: CASSDEGVGISPLHF. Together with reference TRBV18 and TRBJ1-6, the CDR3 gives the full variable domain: NAGVMQNPRHLVRRRGQEARLRCSPMKGHSHVYWYRQLPEEGLKFMVYLQKENIIDESGMPKERFSAEFPKEGPSILRIQQVVRGDSAAYFCASSDEGVGISPLHFGNGTRLTVT.